This TCR beta chain was captured in a study of shared clonotypes between healthy human individuals. The study, taken as a whole, reports: Rarefaction analysis demonstrated incomplete sorted-subset sequencing notwithstanding large depth.

The CDR3 extends over 14 amino acids. CDR1 and CDR2 from the germline V gene are LGHNA and YSLEER. The V end was cut by 3 bases, the J end by 1 base, with 8 bases between. In regard to this clone: Its antigen is unknown.

The data were produced by immunoSEQ multiplex PCR, yet TCRdb's version contains in-frame clones alone and is incomplete. This sample yields more than 850,000 clones, of which approximately 80% are seen a single time; about 0.52% belongs to the top ten. From CD4+ cells came CD45RA+ naive and CD45RA-negative memory subsets. The TCR originated in a man aged 18 to 30 in good health. Some clones in this sample may be carry-over from other donors' samples. The chain is built from TRBV4-3 and TRBJ2-3, with D uncertain. Sequenced sample: memory CD4+ T cells from PBMCs. Subset meaning: CD45RA-negative fraction. The CDR3 coding sequence is TGCGCCAGCAGCCAGATCTCGGGCACAGATACGCAGTATTTT. This translates into CASSQISGTDTQYF.